These T cell receptor beta chains were read from a single sample in a study of control samples from healthy donors and cancer patients. The protocol was immunoSEQ multiplex PCR, while the TCRdb copy is restricted to in-frame clones and leaves out a portion. Altogether 400,000 to 450,000 clones are present, about 93% being singletons, with the ten largest covering around 6.5%. The sample was PBMCs. The receptors come from a man in his forties with head and neck cancer. Each CDR3 is given with its conserved first and last residue. A D gene is named only where the DNA matches it firmly. The size of a clone is reported for some rows only, either as once, few or many, or as a class for expanded clones.

V	J	size	D	DNA	CDR3
TRBV6-6	TRBJ1-4	NA	NA	TGTGCCAGCAGTCGGCGTGAGAATGAAAAACTGTTTTTT	CASSRRENEKLFF
TRBV5-4	TRBJ2-1	NA	NA	TGTGCCAGCAGCTCCCGCTTTCCCGGGCACGAGCAGTTCTTC	CASSSRFPGHEQFF
TRBV19	TRBJ2-7	NA	NA	TGTGCCAGTAGCCCTCTCCGGGACCGGGTGGGAGAGCAGTACTTC	CASSPLRDRVGEQYF
TRBV7-2	TRBJ2-2	NA	NA	TGTGCCAGCCGACTAAACCGGGTCCCCACCGGGGAGCTGTTTTTT	CASRLNRVPTGELFF
TRBV6-5	TRBJ2-5	few	TRBD1	TGTGCCAGCAGCAGGGACAGCGCCCAAGAGACCCAGTACTTC	CASSRDSAQETQYF
TRBV3-1/TRBV3-2	TRBJ2-7	NA	TRBD1	TGTGCCAGCAGCCCCCGGGACAGGGGCGGCGAGCAGTACTTC	CASSPRDRGGEQYF
TRBV28	TRBJ1-2	NA	NA	TGTGCCAGCAGTGTGGTCGGCCGCGCCCGACTGAAAGAGGGCTACACCTTC	CASSVVGRARLKEGYTF
TRBV10-2	TRBJ1-2	NA	NA	TGCGCCAGCAGTGAGACAGGTCTCTATGGCTACACCTTC	CASSETGLYGYTF
TRBV5-1	TRBJ1-3	NA	NA	TGCGCCAGCAGCTTATCTGCTAGCTCTGGAAACACCATATATTTT	CASSLSASSGNTIYF
TRBV28	TRBJ2-2	NA	NA	TGTGCCAGCAGTCCCGGGACCGGGGAGCTGTTTTTT	CASSPGTGELFF
TRBV6-5	TRBJ1-5	NA	NA	TGTGCCAGCAGTTACTCACAAATCAATCAGCCCCAGCATTTT	CASSYSQINQPQHF
TRBV5-1	TRBJ1-2	NA	TRBD1	TGCGCCAGCGCCGCGGCCGAGACAGGGATACATGGCTACACCTTC	CASAAAETGIHGYTF
TRBV19	TRBJ1-1	NA	NA	TGTGCCAGTAGTATAGTAGGACGGACTGAAGCTTTCTTT	CASSIVGRTEAFF
TRBV3-1/TRBV3-2	TRBJ2-7	once	NA	TGTGCCAGCAGCCAAGGGGCCCACGAGCAGTACTTC	CASSQGAHEQYF
TRBV12-3/TRBV12-4	TRBJ2-4	NA	TRBD1	TGTGCCAGCAGTTTACGACAGGGCCACATTCAGTACTTC	CASSLRQGHIQYF
TRBV14	TRBJ1-4	once	TRBD1	TGTGCCAGCAGCCAGGAACCGGGACAGACTAATGAAAAACTGTTTTTT	CASSQEPGQTNEKLFF